A selection of T cell receptor beta chains follows, all from one sample in a study of Graves' ophthalmopathy and Graves' hyperthyroidism. One entry per CDR3 protein, called by TCRdb with MiXCR from the multiplex PCR reads. The top ten clones hold approximately 10% of a sample with around 1.1 million distinct CDR3 sequences, less than 45% of them seen once. Sequencing input: peripheral blood or thyroid tissue (not recorded which). The receptor set was obtained from an adult man with Graves' hyperthyroidism. Each CDR3 is given with its conserved first and last residue. D genes are given only for firm matches. The size entry is marked missing in some rows and otherwise reads once, few, many or a size class.

v_gene	j_gene	abundance	d_gene	CDR3nt	CDR3aa
TRBV5-1	TRBJ1-3	NA	NA	TGCGCCAGCAGCTTCGGACAGTCGGGAAACACCATATATTTT	CASSFGQSGNTIYF
TRBV19	TRBJ2-7	once	NA	TGTGCCAGTAGTTCCCGCGGGGACCCAAGGTGGGAGACCCGGTACTTC	CASSSRGDPRWETRYF
TRBV5-4	TRBJ2-7	once	TRBD1	TGTGCCAGCTCATCAGGAACAGGGGGCGGGTCCGAGCAGTACTTC	CASSSGTGGGSEQYF
TRBV10-3	TRBJ1-1	NA	TRBD1	TGTGCCATCAGTGAGTCGGACAGGGTGAACACTGAAGCTTTCTTT	CAISESDRVNTEAFF
TRBV5-5	TRBJ2-2	NA	NA	TGTGCCAGCAGCGGGACCCTAGGGGGAAACACCGGGGAGCTGTTTTTT	CASSGTLGGNTGELFF
TRBV9	TRBJ2-7	NA	NA	TGTGCCAGCAGCGGACCGACAGGACTTGGATCCTACGAGCAGTACTTC	CASSGPTGLGSYEQYF
TRBV7-8	TRBJ2-2	many	NA	TGTGCCAGCAGCTTATTCAGGGGTGGACCCGGGGAGCTGTTTTTT	CASSLFRGGPGELFF
TRBV29-1	TRBJ1-2	many	NA	TGCAGCGTTGAAGATCGTGGAAACTATGGCTACACCTTC	CSVEDRGNYGYTF
TRBV28	TRBJ1-2	NA	NA	TGTGCCAGCAGATTGACATTTCCGGATGGCTACACCTTC	CASRLTFPDGYTF
TRBV6-5	TRBJ1-1	many	TRBD1	TGTGCCAGCGGACAGGGTTCCAACACTGAAGCTTTCTTT	CASGQGSNTEAFF
TRBV6-6	TRBJ2-7	NA	TRBD1	TGTGCCAGCAGCAGGACCGGGACAGGCAGCCACGAGCAGTACTTC	CASSRTGTGSHEQYF
TRBV6-6	TRBJ1-4	few	NA	TGTGCCAGCAGGCTACAGGCTACGCGTAATGAAAAACTGTTTTTT	CASRLQATRNEKLFF
TRBV15	TRBJ2-2	many	NA	TGTGCCACCAAACCTAGCGAGACCGCGAACACCGGGGAGCTGTTTTTT	CATKPSETANTGELFF
TRBV4-1	TRBJ2-5	many	NA	TGCGCCAGCAGCCAAGCGAACCAAGAGACCCAGTACTTC	CASSQANQETQYF
TRBV20-1	TRBJ2-5	NA	NA	TGCAGTGCGAGGTCTTGGTCCAGGGTCCAAGAGACCCAGTACTTC	CSARSWSRVQETQYF
TRBV11-2	TRBJ2-7	NA	NA	TGTGCCAGCAGCTTCGTCACAGGGTCCCTTTTGAGCTCCTACGAGCAGTACTTC	CASSFVTGSLLSSYEQYF
TRBV7-8	TRBJ2-7	NA	TRBD1	TGTGCCAGCAGCCCGGGACAGGGGCAAGGGGAGCAGTACTTC	CASSPGQGQGEQYF
TRBV12-3/TRBV12-4	TRBJ1-5	few	NA	TGTGCCAGCAGTTTTAGGCCAGGTTATCAGCCCCAGCATTTT	CASSFRPGYQPQHF
TRBV29-1	TRBJ1-1	once	NA	TGCAGCTCAAGACAGAACACTGAAGCTTTCTTT	CSSRQNTEAFF
TRBV7-8	TRBJ2-7	many	NA	TGTGCCAGCAGCTTGGATCAGGGGTTCTACGAGCAGTACTTC	CASSLDQGFYEQYF
TRBV29-1	TRBJ1-2	NA	TRBD1	TGCAGCGCCTCGACAGGGGGCGGTGGCTACACCTTC	CSASTGGGGYTF
TRBV29-1	TRBJ1-3	NA	NA	TGCAGCTTAGTGGGCGGGGGCTCTGGAAACACCATATATTTT	CSLVGGGSGNTIYF
TRBV5-1	TRBJ2-5	many	NA	TGCGCCAGCAGCCTGGACCCTGGGGAGACCCAGTACTTC	CASSLDPGETQYF
TRBV7-9	TRBJ2-2	many	NA	TGTGCCAGCAGGGCCGGGTCTAACACCGGGGAGCTGTTTTTT	CASRAGSNTGELFF
TRBV5-6	TRBJ1-5	NA	TRBD1	TGTGCCAGCAGCCCAGGGACAGGCTATCAGCCCCATCATTTT	CASSPGTGYQPHHF
TRBV19	TRBJ1-6	many	NA	TGTGCCAGTAGTCCAGCGGGGGACTATAATTCACCCCTCCACTTT	CASSPAGDYNSPLHF
TRBV30	TRBJ1-4	NA	NA	TGTGCCTTCATACAGGCCGCGGAGGAAAAACTGTTTTTT	CAFIQAAEEKLFF
TRBV2	TRBJ1-5	many	TRBD1	TGTGCCAGCAGGAGGGGGCGGAATAGCAATCAGCCCCAGCATTTT	CASRRGRNSNQPQHF
TRBV10-3	TRBJ1-6	NA	TRBD1	TGTGCCAGCTCCGACAGGGCAACAGGGCGTTCACCCCTCCACTTT	CASSDRATGRSPLHF
TRBV28	TRBJ2-7	NA	NA	TGTGCCAGCCATTCGCCCCAGGGCTCCTACGAGCAGTACTTC	CASHSPQGSYEQYF
TRBV15	TRBJ2-1	few	NA	TGTGCCACCAGCAGAGTCCACAATGAGCAGTTCTTC	CATSRVHNEQFF
TRBV7-3	TRBJ2-2	NA	TRBD2	TGTGCCAGCAGCTTAGGACTAGCGGGAGTGACGAACACCGGGGAGCTGTTTTTT	CASSLGLAGVTNTGELFF
TRBV6-1	TRBJ2-5	NA	NA	TGTGCCAGCAGTGACCCAGACAGTGTGGGATGGGGGGAGACCCAGTACTTC	CASSDPDSVGWGETQYF
TRBV9	TRBJ2-2	NA	NA	TGTGCCAGCAGCCTGAGATCCAGCGCGAACACCGGGGAGCTGTTTTTT	CASSLRSSANTGELFF
TRBV24-1	TRBJ1-5	NA	TRBD1	TGTGCCACGCAGGATCACACACAGGGGTGGGAGCCCCAGCATTTT	CATQDHTQGWEPQHF
TRBV5-5	TRBJ1-6	NA	NA	TGTGCCAGCAGCTTGGGGACAGTCATCGGTAGCCCACCCCTCCACTTT	CASSLGTVIGSPPLHF
TRBV12-3/TRBV12-4	TRBJ2-7	NA	NA	TGTGCCAGCAGTTACCGGAAGGTGGGAGATCAGTACTTC	CASSYRKVGDQYF
TRBV29-1	TRBJ2-5	NA	NA	TGCAGCGTTGACCCCCACCGGGACGGAAAAGAGACCCAGCACTTC	CSVDPHRDGKETQHF
TRBV28	TRBJ2-6	NA	NA	TGTGCCAGCAGTTTACTCGGGGGAGCCAACGTCCTGACTTTC	CASSLLGGANVLTF
TRBV6-5	TRBJ2-5	many	NA	TGTGCCAGCGCGGGGGCCAAGCAAGAGACCCAGTACTTC	CASAGAKQETQYF
TRBV12-3/TRBV12-4	TRBJ2-5	NA	NA	TGTGCCAGCACCAAGGCAGGGAGGCAAGAGACCCAGTACTTC	CASTKAGRQETQYF
TRBV12-3/TRBV12-4	TRBJ2-7	NA	NA	TGTGCCAGCGGCCCTAGACTGTCCGCCTCTTACGAGCAGTACTTC	CASGPRLSASYEQYF
TRBV28	TRBJ2-2	NA	NA	TGTGCCAGCAGTCCTTATTATTCCGGGGAGCTGTTTTTT	CASSPYYSGELFF
TRBV7-8	TRBJ2-7	NA	NA	TGTGCCAGCAGCTACCGGGACAAGATCTACGAGCAGTACTTC	CASSYRDKIYEQYF
TRBV10-3	TRBJ1-1	NA	TRBD1	TGTGCCATCAGTGCCGGGACAGGGATCAACACTGAAGCTTTCTTT	CAISAGTGINTEAFF
TRBV10-3	TRBJ1-3	many	NA	TGTGCCATCAGAGAGCAATCAGGAAACACCATATATTTT	CAIREQSGNTIYF
TRBV4-1	TRBJ2-5	many	NA	TGCGCCAGCAGCCAAGATCGTGGGTCGGTCGAGACCCAGTACTTC	CASSQDRGSVETQYF
TRBV7-2	TRBJ1-5	NA	NA	TGTGCCAGCAGCCCTTTCGGGGGCCAGGGGAATCAGCATTTT	CASSPFGGQGNQHF
TRBV28	TRBJ1-2	few	TRBD1	TGTGCCAGCAGGAAGACAGGGACCTATGGCTACACCTTC	CASRKTGTYGYTF